This T cell receptor beta chain emerged from a study of cytomegalovirus exposure and HLA in healthy donors. In the study overall: Of 398 genotyped donors, 81% clustered with self-reported Caucasian donors.

Primers: 60 Vbeta forward and 13 Jbeta reverse. The method was immunoSEQ multiplex PCR; TCRdb's version includes in-frame clones alone and lacks a portion of them. The sample shows roughly 110,000 clones, 70% to 85% of them seen only once. As for this clone: Its antigen is unknown.

The study's findings and limits: Across donors, sequencing depth was assumed by presence/absence analyses to be roughly uniform.

Sequencing was done on a sample of PBMCs. This clonotype was sampled from a man in his 60s in good health and CMV-seronegative.

The CDR3 DNA follows: TGTGCCAGCTCACCGAATACACCGATCTCTGGAAACACCATATATTTT. Protein: CASSPNTPISGNTIYF. The gene calls are TRBV18 and TRBJ1-3; D is undetermined. The V gene lost 3 bases and the J gene lost 0 bases, with 12 bases spanning the gap. The CDR3 length is 16 residues. Germline CDR1 reads KGHSH; CDR2 reads LQKENI.